Listed here are 9 T cell receptor beta chains from one sample, sequenced in a study of blood T cells in healthy people across ages (dated by TCRdb to the mid-2010s). Libraries came from 5' RACE. The instrument was an Illumina HiSeq 2500. A second about 7 to 11 cycle PCR used a sample-barcoded 5' primer and a J-beta primer mix. TCRdb redid the processing of the public reads, applying fastp at Q25 and MiXCR, and retained in-frame beta chains. Each CDR3 protein gets just one entry, which takes the most common genes and DNA from the rows behind it. Here the sample has under 2 million distinct CDR3 sequences; almost 35% occur a single time. The ten largest clones capture approximately 10% of the sample. Sample: blood. The receptors derive from a woman in her twenties or thirties in good health.

The genes are TRBV2 and TRBJ1-4; 10 bases match TRBD1. The CDR3 is 15 residues long. Germline CDR1 and CDR2: SNHLY and FYNNEI. Unmatched junction bases numbered 3, after V lost 4 bases and J lost 4 bases. The CDR3 sequence is CASSVGTGVNEKLFF. CDR3 sequence (DNA): TGTGCCAGCAGTGTAGGGACAGGGGTTAATGAAAAACTGTTTTTT.

This clonotype appeared a single time. At one of its ends the junction is not consistent with the germline gene, which may arise from a read error. The V call is TRBV4-1, the J call TRBJ2-3, with D maybe TRBD1 (6 bases). The CDR3 consists of 16 residues. Germline V CDR1 and CDR2: MGHRA, YSYEKL. The CDR3 sequence: CASSLAGTGPTDMQYF. The CDR3 nucleotides are TGCGCCAGCAGCCTGGCAGGTACAGGGCCCACAGATATGCAGTATTTT.

This clonotype was detected a few times. V gene TRBV6-1 combines with J gene TRBJ1-2, with D possibly matching TRBD1 (6 bases). The CDR3 runs 13 residues. Trimming shortened V by 7 bases and J by 8 bases, and 17 bases separated the two germline ends. CDR1 MNHNS and CDR2 SASEGT come from the germline V gene. The CDR3 protein is CASNNRVFYGYTF. DNA for the CDR3: TGTGCCAGCAATAACAGGGTTTTCTACGGCTACACCTTC.

There are a few counts of this clonotype. The CDR3 DNA follows: TGTGCCAGCAGCCAAGAATTTTCAGGGAATGGCTACACCTTC. It encodes CASSQEFSGNGYTF. This chain links TRBV4-2 with TRBJ1-2, with D maybe TRBD1 (5 bases). The V and J ends lost 0 bases and 6 bases respectively, with 11 bases between them. The germline CDR1 and CDR2 sequences are LGHNA and YNFKEQ. The length of the CDR3 is 14 residues.

The rearrangement links TRBV27 to TRBJ2-3, with 12 nucleotides matching TRBD2. This CDR3 is built from 17 residues. CDR1 and CDR2 from the germline V gene are MNHEY and SMNVEV (reference sequence). The junction had 10 bases not matched to a gene; V was cut back by 6 bases and J by 3 bases. CDR3: CASSLGLAGSKTDTQYF. The CDR3 DNA sequence: TGTGCCAGCAGCCTCGGACTAGCGGGATCTAAGACAGATACGCAGTATTTT.

The chain carries TRBV7-6 and TRBJ1-1; 10 nucleotides match TRBD1. The CDR3 has 16 amino acids. Germline V gene lookup returns CDR1 SGHVS and CDR2 FNYEAQ. With 3 bases clipped from V and 3 bases from J, the junction kept 7 bases outside the gene matches. CDR3 protein: CASSFDRGRSDTEAFF. The CDR3 nucleotides read TGTGCCAGCAGCTTTGACAGGGGGCGGTCGGACACTGAAGCTTTCTTT.

This chain links TRBV20-1 with TRBJ1-5, with 7 bases matching TRBD1. J was trimmed by 2 bases and V by 5 bases; bases with no gene match: 12. The CDR3 loop spans 16 amino acids. Germline V gene data show CDR1 as DFQATT and CDR2 as SNEGSKA (reference sequence). The CDR3 DNA follows: TGCAGTGCTTCTTATATTCAGGGGGTGCGCAATCAGCCCCAGCATTTT. Translating gives CSASYIQGVRNQPQHF.

The chain links TRBV29-1 to TRBJ2-7, with TRBD1 matching over 9 bases. CDR3 size: 15 residues. With V trimmed by 7 bases and J by 1 base, 11 bases remained unmatched. CDR1 is SQVTM, CDR2 ANQGSEA, per germline. CDR3 DNA sequence: TGCAGCGCTTTCGGGGGACAGGGTGTTTCCTACGAGCAGTACTTC. Protein: CSAFGGQGVSYEQYF.

This clonotype has just a few counts. The rearrangement joins TRBV12-3 or TRBV12-4 to TRBJ2-5, with D hard to call. Trimming pared 10 bases from V and 1 base from J, leaving 13 bases between. This CDR3 spans 13 amino acids. CDR3 sequence: CATCCFSQETQYF. In DNA, the CDR3 is TGTGCCACCTGCTGTTTTAGCCAAGAGACCCAGTACTTC.